This T cell receptor beta chain was sequenced during a study of cytomegalovirus exposure and HLA in healthy donors. Overall study context: Unique TCR beta sequences numbering some 120 million came from about 179 million T cells in an earlier analysis.

Study conclusions and caveats: Later analysis suggested most CMV-associated TCR beta chains were HLA-restricted.

The CDR3 covers 15 residues. Trimming at V came to 2 bases and at J to 7 bases, leaving 7 bases not matched to a gene. CDR1 and CDR2 (germline): SGHAT, FQNNGV. In the case of this clone: What it binds is unknown.

The PCR made use of 60 Vbeta and 13 Jbeta primers. Assay: immunoSEQ multiplex PCR; the TCRdb copy retains only in-frame clones and omits some. The repertoire holds over 200,000 clones, with 82% as singletons. The TCR sequence derives from a woman between 40 and 55 years old in good health and CMV-seropositive. J is TRBJ2-1 and V is TRBV11-2, with 8 bases lining up with TRBD2. The sample consisted of PBMCs. CDR3 in DNA: TGTGCCAGCAGCTTAACCGGGAGGGTAGAAAATGAGCAGTTCTTC. This codes for CASSLTGRVENEQFF.